What follows are 15 T cell receptor beta chains derived from one specimen sequenced in a study of breast tumors, draining lymph nodes, adjacent tissues. Via MiXCR, TCRdb re-called the multiplex PCR reads, giving one row per CDR3 protein. The sample consists of 290,000 or so distinct CDR3 sequences, about 30% of them appearing once. The lymph nodes were axillary draining lymph nodes from breast cancer patients. Material for sequencing was axillary lymph node tissue. The receptors stem from a female donor with breast cancer. Some clones in this sample may be carry-over from other donors' samples.

This clonotype has more than one count but fewer than ten. The rearrangement links TRBV24-1 to TRBJ2-1; 9 nucleotides match TRBD2. The germline CDR1 and CDR2 sequences are KGHDR and SFDVKD. The CDR3 covers 18 residues. Trimming removed 5 bases from V and 4 bases from J; junction bases left unmatched: 14. CDR3 nucleotide sequence: TGTGCCACCAGTGGGACTAGCGCGGGAGAAGGCGGGTACAATGAGCAGTTCTTC. It translates to CATSGTSAGEGGYNEQFF.

This clonotype was observed at least ten times. This rearrangement joins TRBV24-1 to TRBJ2-3, with D perhaps TRBD2 (6 bases). The V end lost 4 bases, the J end lost 5 bases, and 15 bases lay between the germline ends. The CDR3 runs to 15 residues. Germline CDR1 and CDR2: KGHDR and SFDVKD. CDR3 sequence reads: CATSETGRHGDTQYF. CDR3 DNA sequence: TGTGCCACCAGTGAAACCGGGAGACACGGAGATACGCAGTATTTT.

With respect to this clonotype: A read error may be the cause here, since a much bigger clone is one base away. The chain uses TRBV5-4 and TRBJ2-1, with TRBD2 identical over 12 bases. The CDR3 spans 15 residues. In germline, CDR1 is SGHNT, CDR2 YYREEE (reference sequence). The CDR3 spells CASSATSGSHNEQSF. CDR3 coding DNA: TGTGCCAGCAGCGCGACTAGCGGGAGCCACAATGAGCAGTCCTTC. The variable domain in full, with the rest retrieved from reference TRBV5-4 and TRBJ2-1, is ETGVTQSPTHLIKTRGQQVTLRCSSQSGHNTVSWYQQALGQGPQFIFQYYREEENGRGNFPPRFSGLQFPNYSSELNVNALELDDSALYLCASSATSGSHNEQSFGPGTRLTVL.

This clonotype showed up many times. The rearrangement joins TRBV7-2 to TRBJ2-3; D call uncertain. The CDR3 has 14 residues. The ends were cut back, 2 bases at V and 0 bases at J, with 6 bases in the middle. Looked up from germline, CDR1 is SGHTA and CDR2 is FQGNSA. CDR3 residues: CASSLRWSTDTQYF. The DNA of the CDR3 is TGTGCCAGCAGCTTAAGGTGGAGCACAGATACGCAGTATTTT. Using reference TRBV7-2 and TRBJ2-3 for the parts outside the CDR3, the full variable domain is GAGVSQSPSNKVTEKGKDVELRCDPISGHTALYWYRQSLGQGLEFLIYFQGNSAPDKSGLPSDRFSAERTGGSVSTLTIQRTQQEDSAVYLCASSLRWSTDTQYFGPGTRLTVL.

This clonotype has at least ten counts. V usage is TRBV15 and J usage is TRBJ2-7; possibly TRBD1 for D (5 bases). Trimming left V 5 bases short and J 2 bases short, with 13 bases between. Germline-derived CDR1 and CDR2 are LNHNV and YYDKDF (reference sequence). The CDR3 spans 14 residues. CDR3 region: CATSPRVVPYEQYF. The CDR3 bases are TGTGCCACCAGCCCCAGGGTAGTGCCCTACGAGCAGTACTTC.

The chain carries TRBV6-1 and TRBJ1-1; D is unclear. CDR1 is MNHNS and CDR2 is SASEGT in the germline V gene. Trimming cost V 0 bases and J 11 bases, with 16 bases left between them. The CDR3 length is 14 residues. CDR3 residues: CASSEAAGRNYAFF. In DNA, the CDR3 is TGTGCCAGCAGTGAAGCGGCAGGCCGGAATTATGCTTTCTTT.

This clonotype was seen ten or more times. The J gene is TRBJ2-1, the V gene TRBV4-2, with TRBD2 matching over 12 bases. The V gene's germline CDR1 is LGHNA and CDR2 YNFKEQ. Losses at the gene ends were 1 base for V and 6 bases for J; bases not matched to a gene: 1. The CDR3 is 15 residues long. CDR3 bases: TGTGCCAGCAGCCAAGTGACTAGCGGGAGCAATGAGCAGTTCTTC. This translates into CASSQVTSGSNEQFF.

Comment on this clonotype: A clone one base away is much larger, so this may be a read error. The chain has TRBV4-2 and TRBJ2-7; 9 bases line up with TRBD1. CDR1 is LGHNA and CDR2 is YNFKEQ in the germline V gene. CDR3 length: 15 amino acids. The CDR3 is CAGSQGPGQGSEQYF. In DNA, the CDR3 is TGTGCCGGCAGCCAAGGACCGGGACAGGGTTCCGAGCAGTACTTC.

This clonotype was detected many times. The V call is TRBV4-3, the J call TRBJ2-1; D is possibly TRBD1 (5 bases). The V and J ends lost 4 bases and 4 bases respectively, with 17 bases between them. CDR1 LGHNA and CDR2 YSLEER come from the germline V gene. CDR3 length: 16 residues. The CDR3 here is CASSPSMTAVYNEQFF. The CDR3 DNA is TGCGCCAGCAGCCCTTCGATGACAGCAGTATACAATGAGCAGTTCTTC.

Note on this clonotype: This may be a read error: a much more frequent sequence differs by one nucleotide. This chain links TRBV7-9 with TRBJ2-7, with 8 nucleotides matching TRBD2. The CDR3 extends over 14 amino acids. Germline V gene sequence: CDR1 SEHNR, CDR2 FQNEAQ (reference sequence). This CDR3 is CASGFSGVSYEQYF. CDR3 nucleotides: TGTGCCAGCGGCTTTAGCGGGGTCTCCTACGAGCAGTACTTC.

Worth noting for this clonotype: A single base separates this from a much larger clone, so it may be a read error. V and J are TRBV20-1 and TRBJ2-2, with a possible D match to TRBD2 (6 bases). The CDR3 is made up of 14 amino acids. CDR1 and CDR2 (germline): DFQATT, SNEGSKA (reference sequence). CDR3 nucleotides: TGCAGTGCTAGGGAGCGGGTGGGAACCGGGGAGCTGCTTTTT. Its protein product is CSARERVGTGELLF.

The sample holds many counts of this clonotype. This rearrangement joins TRBV5-8 to TRBJ1-2; 9 nucleotides align to TRBD1. J gave up 4 bases and V 3 bases, and 7 bases lay outside the gene matches. Germline V gene sequence: CDR1 SGHTS, CDR2 YDEGEE. The CDR3 runs to 15 residues. CDR3 loop: CASSWAGQGAYGYTF. The CDR3 nucleotides read TGTGCCAGCAGCTGGGCGGGACAGGGCGCCTATGGCTACACCTTC.

Turning to this clonotype: This may come from a read error, since a much larger clone is one base off. V is TRBV20-1 and J is TRBJ2-1, with 8 bases identical to TRBD1. The CDR3 extends over 17 amino acids. The V gene's germline CDR1 is DFQATT and CDR2 SNEGSKA (reference sequence). The ends lost 8 bases at V and 5 bases at J; junction bases unmatched: 20. CDR3 DNA: TGCAGTTCTTTTGGGGCAGGGACAGGCGCGCCGAACAATGAGCAGTTCTTC. This codes for CSSFGAGTGAPNNEQFF.

This clonotype was seen just once. This chain uses TRBV24-1 with TRBJ2-3; 12 bases map to TRBD2. There are 15 residues in the CDR3. CDR1 and CDR2 (germline): KGHDR, SFDVKD. With V trimmed by 8 bases and J by 4 bases, 6 bases remained unmatched. The CDR3 coding sequence is TGTGCCACCAATAGCGGACTAGCGGGACCAGATACGCAGTATTTT. Translation: CATNSGLAGPDTQYF.

This clonotype was picked up many times. The chain uses TRBV19 and TRBJ1-5; 7 positions match TRBD1. From germline, CDR1 is LNHDA and CDR2 SQIVND (reference sequence). Unmatched junction bases numbered 13, after V lost 3 bases and J lost 8 bases. CDR3 size: 16 residues. CDR3 region: CASSIETGRPFKPQHF. The CDR3, as DNA: TGTGCCAGTAGTATCGAGACAGGGAGGCCGTTCAAGCCCCAGCATTTT. The variable domain in full, completed from reference TRBV19 and TRBJ1-5, reads DGGITQSPKYLFRKEGQNVTLSCEQNLNHDAMYWYRQDPGQGLRLIYYSQIVNDFQKGDIAEGYSVSREKKESFPLTVTSAQKNPTAFYLCASSIETGRPFKPQHFGDGTRLSIL.